Sequencing of this TCR beta chain was carried out in a study of cytomegalovirus exposure and HLA in healthy donors (dated by TCRdb to about 2017). In the study overall: An earlier analysis of under 600 of the donors reported about 250 Gb of sequence data and 100 million to 130 million unique TCR beta sequences from about 179 million T cells. An early release that covered roughly 600 HLA-typed donors contained about 300 gigabases of sequencing data and roughly 84 million unique TCR sequences. The genetic ancestry cluster associated with self-reported Caucasian donors included approximately 85% of the 398 genotyped donors. The study aimed to test whether signatures of past pathogen exposure could be identified by cataloging public T cell receptors. The T cell repertoires of 670 or so subjects were profiled by immunosequencing and related to cytomegalovirus serostatus. A separate validation cohort of roughly 110 different subjects was used in addition to the approximately 610-subject first cohort. To predict cytomegalovirus infection status, the study combined high-throughput TCR immunosequencing, statistical association of individual TCRs with disease status, and machine learning. A later analysis re-examined previously published TCR beta repertoires from roughly 720 donors and added high-resolution HLA genotyping to investigate patterns of TCR occurrence. In the later analysis, no new phenotypic data were used to find candidate immune exposures; instead, reliance was placed on TCR beta sequences and their occurrence across donors. In an earlier analysis of roughly 600 of the donors, high-throughput TCR beta sequencing was used to judge whether each TCR beta V gene segment behaved as functional or pseudogenic. Donor age, sex, ethnicity and CMV serostatus were compiled together with the repertoire data. A later genetic analysis took genome-wide SNP genotypes for about 65% of the roughly 670 donors and used that subset as a discovery cohort. All discovery cohort repertoires had been generated on a single sequencing platform. Both class I and class II loci were covered by HLA typing, at four-digit resolution. The number of donors typed differed by locus, with roughly 620-640 for A, B, C, DRB1 and DQB1, roughly 520 for DQA1, over 600 for DPA1, and approximately 470 for DPB1. Because of strong linkage in the cohort, five DR-DQ haplotypes were treated as single units for association and clustering. On average, around 200,000 unique TCR beta nucleotide sequences were sequenced per donor among 398 genotyped donors of the cohort, with roughly 20% of those sequences being non-productive.

General findings and caveats noted by the study authors: A total of 150 or so TCR beta chains were listed by the study as associated with cytomegalovirus. Across donors, most TCR sequences were observed very rarely, whereas some public TCRs were present in many individuals. A few of the identified cytomegalovirus-associated TCR beta chains were confirmed in vitro to be specific for cytomegalovirus antigens. The classifier was reported to diagnose cytomegalovirus status with high specificity and sensitivity in both the original and validation cohorts. A cluster of highly shared sequence variants was judged likely to be a technical artifact of the sequencing pipeline. Because HLA typing was unavailable for some donors at each locus, only the typed subset was used in association tests. In a later analysis, HLA-associated TCR beta chains were found to be more clonally expanded and to have lower generation probabilities than equally common non-associated chains. An association between a missense DCLRE1C variant and V-gene and J-gene trimming of TCR beta chains was found in a later genetic analysis and replicated in an independent cohort. It was suggested by the authors that the approach could potentially be generalized to other disease states and immunological phenotypes. CMV serostatus was the only immune exposure information available for the cohort. A further reported finding was that TCR beta sequences accurately predicted the HLA-A and HLA-B alleles for most subjects in the first cohort. According to a later genetic analysis, donors in an Asian-associated ancestry cluster had fewer N-insertions in productive TCRs than the approximately 700-donor mean. When HLA alleles, especially DR and DQ, strongly co-occurred, TCR associations were difficult to assign to individual alleles. The cohort was sequenced for TCR beta chains only, and without alpha or paired-chain data the features that could be detected were limited. According to a later analysis, most CMV-associated TCR beta chains appeared to be HLA-restricted, and the HLA associations seemed to be driven largely by CMV exposure. Because the 87-base-pair reads could not distinguish some IMGT-functional V segments, including TRBV6-2 and TRBV6-3, those segments were excluded. At a false discovery rate of 0.05, a later analysis linked 16,951 TCR beta sequences to specific HLA alleles. Linkage disequilibrium might explain the correlated functional status among segregating V segments, but an unknown experimental factor could not be excluded. Sequencing depth was assumed to be roughly uniform across donors in the presence/absence analyses, though that assumption may not hold. A later analysis reported that several top co-occurrence clusters appeared linked to parvovirus B19, influenza, CMV and Epstein-Barr virus. Broadly in line with IMGT annotations, most TCR beta V segments showed up in productive rearrangements about 87% or about 30% of the time in an earlier analysis of some 590 of the donors. The earlier analysis of approximately 540 of the donors excluded about 16 rarely observed V segments, including chromosome 9 orphons, because counts were too low. According to a later analysis, TCR association rates differed among HLA loci, with DRB1 alleles showing the most associated TCRs and HLA-C alleles showing the fewest.

Libraries were built with the immunoSEQ multiplex PCR assay. For the multiplex PCR, a mixture combining 60 forward primers for TCR Vbeta segments and 13 reverse primers for TCR Jbeta segments was used. Amplification of the CDR3 region of rearranged TCR beta genes was performed with a multiplex PCR assay on genomic DNA. The amplified TCR beta libraries were sequenced on the Illumina HiSeq System as 87-base-pair reads. Concerning the study's data processing: In a later analysis, tens of millions of unique TCR beta chains were counted across the approximately 640 repertoires, and around 11 million of these chains were shared by at least two donors. Raw reads were error-corrected and collapsed into unique sequences with a nearest-neighbor algorithm that merged closely related sequences to remove PCR and sequencing errors. V, D and J gene segments were assigned by aligning CDR3 sequences to IMGT reference sequences. Each retained sequence needed at least a six-nucleotide match to both a V gene segment and a J gene segment. Rearrangements were called productive when the CDR3 lacked stop codons and stayed in frame with V and J; all others were non-productive. CDR3 was defined according to IMGT convention as the region running from the second conserved V-encoded cysteine to the conserved J-encoded phenylalanine. The earlier analysis of roughly 590 of the donors excluded any sequence lacking an unambiguous match to a single V gene segment. An earlier analysis of just under 600 of the donors called V segments functional above 56.7% productive rearrangements and segregating when the between-donor standard deviation exceeded 5%. A statistical classification framework was built to diagnose cytomegalovirus status from the catalog of TCR beta chain sequences. V and J gene assignment, in a later analysis, came from comparing TCR nucleotide sequences with IMGT/GENE-DB human TR gene sequences. A later analysis assigned CDR3 sequences and most-parsimonious VDJ recombination scenarios with the TCRdist pipeline. In a later analysis, every TCR beta chain was defined by the combination of its CDR3 amino acid sequence and its V-gene family, and reads without a unique V-gene family were dropped. As a way to deal with suspected cross-contamination and a sequencing artifact, a later analysis dropped over 550 nucleotide sequences that were highly shared and had low generation probability. For each public chain, a later analysis derived a clonal expansion index from normalized ranks of inferred template counts within each repertoire. In a later analysis, generation probabilities were computed using a VDJ recombination model fitted to out-of-frame rearrangements, and the results were checked against IGoR. In a later analysis, TCR-TCR, TCR-HLA and TCR-CMV co-occurrence was scored with hypergeometric tests, and a repertoire-size bias correction was applied to TCR pairs. False discovery rates were estimated in a later analysis by permuting HLA or CMV assignments 20 times. A later analysis grouped co-occurring TCRs with DBSCAN, adding TCRdist sequence similarity when clustering within HLA-allele-positive subsets. For co-occurrence clustering, repertoires with fewer than 30,000 or more than 120,000 public chains were excluded, along with five repertoires with anomalous nucleotide sharing. TCRdb carries this immuneACCESS record with in-frame sequences only. Its versions omit some clonotypes, under half of them owing to an unresolved V gene in the studies checked, with the rest unexplained. From that table come the V and J calls and clone size; the DNA was used to work out D and trimming. The sample profile shows 110,000 to 150,000 clones; roughly 73% of them were found once. Together, the top ten hold over 1% of the sample.

The cohort was made up of under 800 healthy bone marrow donors. All cohort members were sampled while nominally healthy, although unrecorded immune exposures were likely present. The donor was CMV seronegative and was included in the group of approximately 350 seronegative cohort members. Every donor gave a peripheral blood sample, and the peripheral blood mononuclear cells from that sample were used for TCR beta sequencing. The Qiagen DNeasy Blood Extraction Kit was used to extract genomic DNA from the blood cell samples. As to this clone: Its recognized antigen is unknown. Per-base quality was not reported, and no clone a single base away is much larger than it.

V has 3 bases trimmed and J has 1 base trimmed; junction bases matching no gene number 1. Counted from cysteine to phenylalanine, this CDR3 has 14 amino acids. The retained sequence is limited to the CDR3, 42 bases, with the frame set at the first base. Via the germline V gene, CDR1 is SGHRS and CDR2 YFSETQ. The chain is assembled from TRBV5-1 and TRBJ1-1; a stretch of 9 junction bases matches TRBD1. The sequenced material came from PBMCs. This TCR was sampled from a middle-aged woman in good health and CMV-seronegative. The CDR3 region reads CASSWDRANTEAFF. Read as DNA, the sequence is TGCGCCAGCAGCTGGGACAGGGCGAACACTGAAGCTTTCTTT.